This TCR beta chain was identified during a study of post-analysis software for immune sequencing data (dated by TCRdb to 2015 to 2017). A note on the overall study: Disease courses on record covered relapsing-remitting, secondary progressive and progressive-relapsing multiple sclerosis, though some patients had no subtype annotation. The multiple sclerosis patient repertoires were compared with about a dozen previously published healthy control repertoires from donors aged about 6 to 26 years. A subset of samples was prepared in parallel using single-end sample barcoding, then pooled and co-amplified after Illumina adapter ligation. General study outcomes and caveats: The multiple sclerosis patient group was slightly younger than the control group. Direct clustering with F measure revealed strong co-clustering of samples prepared in the same batch, which led to a batch-effect correction. Significantly higher frequencies in patients than in controls were found for several TRBV segments, including TRBV5-6, TRBV5-1 and TRBV20-1. Compared with controls, multiple sclerosis patients had significantly lower normalized Chao1 diversity, a finding suggesting substantial peripheral T-cell clonal expansion.

The CDR3 starts with the cysteine, ends with the phenylalanine, and has 12 residues. The CDR3 DNA has 36 bases and is translated from base 1. The CDR1 and CDR2 encoded by the germline V gene are LGHNA and YNFKEQ. Trimming takes 3 bases from V and 12 bases from J, and the germline ends sit 9 bases apart. To demonstrate the VDJtools post-analysis software, TCR beta repertoires were profiled from the peripheral blood of about 13 young patients with multiple sclerosis. Multiple sclerosis patients were children and adolescents aged roughly 6 to 15 years. Libraries were prepared through PCR. Sequenced using an Illumina HiSeq 2500. Unique molecular identifiers were incorporated into TCR beta cDNA libraries to reduce PCR and sequencing biases. Roughly 0.5 million cDNA molecules were obtained per 1 to 10 million input T cells, so each molecule approximated one T cell. Patient libraries were prepared and sequenced with the same protocol used for the earlier healthy control dataset. Samples belonging to the same batch were prepared together, multiplexed and sequenced on a shared HiSeq lane. In the source study's methods: Raw barcoded reads were processed with MIGEC, discarding single-read molecular identifier groups before consensus assembly and CDR3 extraction. Clonotype tables were post-analysed with VDJtools, normalizing diversity by down-sampling all datasets to the smallest sample size. Repertoire overlap clustering matched CDR3 amino acid but not nucleotide sequences to correct batch-related cross-sample contamination. TCRdb cleaned the public reads at Q25 with fastp, built clones with MiXCR and kept in-frame beta chains. Rows matching on CDR3 protein sequence are summarized as one entry with the most common DNA and genes. TCRdb, not the original authors, processed these V and J calls. The sample table shows hundreds of thousands of distinct CDR3 sequences, and roughly 45% are seen once. Together, the top ten hold 9.5% to 13% of the sample.

With respect to this clonotype: Its antigen is not yet known. Qualities for individual bases were not recorded, and no much larger clone is one base off.

The chain is encoded by TRBV4-2 joined to TRBJ2-6; the D gene is perhaps TRBD1, from 6 matching bases. Sequences were obtained from blood. The sequence was collected from a girl aged 5 to 17 with multiple sclerosis. The CDR3 region: CASSHRTAVLTF. The DNA reads TGTGCCAGCAGCCACCGGACAGCCGTCCTGACTTTC.